The source of this T cell receptor beta chain is a study of response to subunit inactivated influenza vaccine. CDR1 LGHDT and CDR2 YNNKEL come from the germline V gene (reference sequence). The ends were cut back, 4 bases at V and 1 base at J, with 13 bases in the middle. CDR3 length: 15 residues. TCRdb passed the RT-PCR reads through MiXCR, listing each CDR3 protein once. The sample has hundreds of thousands of distinct CDR3 sequences, about 11% seen once. Only a few counts were recorded for this clonotype. This sample was also put to use in a study of T cells expressing NK-cell markers. That paper adds: Beta-chain TCR cDNA was generated via 5'RACE template switching with UMIs.

The sample here was PBMCs from blood, taken on the day of vaccination. The chain carries TRBV3-1 and TRBJ1-1; D is ambiguous. This sequence was found in a man aged 45-65 years who received an inactivated influenza vaccine. The CDR3 nucleotides read TGTGCCAGCAGCCCCGGAGCCCACACGAACACTGAAGCTTTCTTT. Its translation: CASSPGAHTNTEAFF.